This T cell receptor (beta chain) was retrieved from a study of shared clonotypes between healthy human individuals. Regarding the study as a whole: Several donors had around 5% of their naive CD4 clonotypes in common. Memory subsets had estimated richness that was generally smaller than that of naive subsets. The diversity represented, both genetic and in exposure history, was limited by few donors.

Repertoires were generated with immunoSEQ multiplex PCR, while TCRdb's copy carries only in-frame clones and drops some. Here the sample spans nearly 1 million clones, approximately 80% being singletons. About this clone itself: What it recognizes is unknown. Within the sample, other DNA sequences also encode this same CDR3.

Germline assignment: CDR1 SGHRS and CDR2 YFSETQ. The CDR3 length is 15 residues. Trimming removed 0 bases from V and 2 bases from J; junction bases left unmatched: 3. The sample taken for sequencing was memory CD4+ T cells sorted from blood. Subset here: CD45RA-negative fraction. V and J are TRBV5-1 and TRBJ2-7; 9 bases match TRBD1. The source of this sequence is a man younger than 35 in good health. For the CDR3, the DNA is TGCGCCAGCAGCTTGGTAGGACAGGGGCCCTACGAGCAGTACTTC. This translates into CASSLVGQGPYEQYF.